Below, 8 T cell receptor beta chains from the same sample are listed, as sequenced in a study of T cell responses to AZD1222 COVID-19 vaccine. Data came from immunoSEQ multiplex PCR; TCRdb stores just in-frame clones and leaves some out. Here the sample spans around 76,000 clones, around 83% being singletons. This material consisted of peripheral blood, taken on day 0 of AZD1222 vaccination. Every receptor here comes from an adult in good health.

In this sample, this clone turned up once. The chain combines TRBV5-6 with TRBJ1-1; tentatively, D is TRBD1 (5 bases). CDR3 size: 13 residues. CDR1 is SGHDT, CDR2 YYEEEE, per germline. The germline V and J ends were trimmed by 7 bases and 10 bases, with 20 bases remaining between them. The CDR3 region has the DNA TGTGCCAGCTCAGCTTTGTCAGGGAGGGGAGCTTTCTTT. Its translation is CASSALSGRGAFF.

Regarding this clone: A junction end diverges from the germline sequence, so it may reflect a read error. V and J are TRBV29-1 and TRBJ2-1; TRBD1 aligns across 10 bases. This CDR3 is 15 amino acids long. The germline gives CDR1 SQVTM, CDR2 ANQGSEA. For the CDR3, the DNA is TGCAGCGTTCAAGACAGGGGGCGTTTCTACAATGAGCAGTTCTTC. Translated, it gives CSVQDRGRFYNEQFF.

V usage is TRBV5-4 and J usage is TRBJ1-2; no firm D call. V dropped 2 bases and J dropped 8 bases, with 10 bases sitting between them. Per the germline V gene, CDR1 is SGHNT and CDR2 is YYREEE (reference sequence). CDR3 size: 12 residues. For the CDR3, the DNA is TGTGCCAGCAGCTTCCAGGAGGGAGGCTACACCTTC. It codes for CASSFQEGGYTF.

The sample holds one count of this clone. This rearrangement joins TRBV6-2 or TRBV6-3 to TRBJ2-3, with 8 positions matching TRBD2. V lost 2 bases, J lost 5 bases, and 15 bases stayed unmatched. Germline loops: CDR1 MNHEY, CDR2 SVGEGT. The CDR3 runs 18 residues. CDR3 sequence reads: CASSYSLGLAIFIDTQYF. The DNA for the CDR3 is TGTGCCAGCAGTTACAGTCTCGGACTAGCTATTTTTATAGATACGCAGTATTTT.

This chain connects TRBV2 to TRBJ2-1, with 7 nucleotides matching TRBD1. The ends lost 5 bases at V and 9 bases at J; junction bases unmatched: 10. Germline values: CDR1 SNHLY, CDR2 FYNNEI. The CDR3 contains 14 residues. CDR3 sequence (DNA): TGTGCCAGCAGTTCCCACAGGGGAGAGGGTGAGCAGTTCTTC. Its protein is CASSSHRGEGEQFF.

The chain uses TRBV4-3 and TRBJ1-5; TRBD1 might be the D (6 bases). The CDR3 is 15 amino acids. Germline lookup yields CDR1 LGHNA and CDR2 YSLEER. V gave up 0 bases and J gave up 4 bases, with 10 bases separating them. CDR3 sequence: CASSQDNQGNQPQHF. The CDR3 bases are TGCGCCAGCAGCCAAGATAACCAGGGGAATCAGCCCCAGCATTTT.

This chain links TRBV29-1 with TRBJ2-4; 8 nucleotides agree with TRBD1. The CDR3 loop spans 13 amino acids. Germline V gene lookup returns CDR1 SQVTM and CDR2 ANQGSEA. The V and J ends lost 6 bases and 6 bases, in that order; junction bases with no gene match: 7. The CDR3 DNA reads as TGCAGCGTAGATGGACAGGGATCAAACATTCAGTACTTC. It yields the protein CSVDGQGSNIQYF.

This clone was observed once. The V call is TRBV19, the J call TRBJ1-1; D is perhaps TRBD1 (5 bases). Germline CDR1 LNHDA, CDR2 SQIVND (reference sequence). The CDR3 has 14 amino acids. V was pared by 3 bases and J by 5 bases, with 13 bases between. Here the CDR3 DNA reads TGTGCCAGTAGTATCTTTCCAGGGATGACTGAAGCTTTCTTT. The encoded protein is CASSIFPGMTEAFF.